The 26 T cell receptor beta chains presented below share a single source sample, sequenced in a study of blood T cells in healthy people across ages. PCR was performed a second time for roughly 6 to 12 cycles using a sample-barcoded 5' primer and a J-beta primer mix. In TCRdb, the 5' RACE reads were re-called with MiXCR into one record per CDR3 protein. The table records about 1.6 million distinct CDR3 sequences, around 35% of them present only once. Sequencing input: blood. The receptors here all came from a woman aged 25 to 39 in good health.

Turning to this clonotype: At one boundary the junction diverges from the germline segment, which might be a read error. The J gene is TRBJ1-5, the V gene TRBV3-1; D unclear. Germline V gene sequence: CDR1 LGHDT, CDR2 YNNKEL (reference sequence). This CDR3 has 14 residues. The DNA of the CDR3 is TGTGCCGGCAGCCATGGGAATGGCAATCAGCCCCAGCATTTT. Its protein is CAGSHGNGNQPQHF.

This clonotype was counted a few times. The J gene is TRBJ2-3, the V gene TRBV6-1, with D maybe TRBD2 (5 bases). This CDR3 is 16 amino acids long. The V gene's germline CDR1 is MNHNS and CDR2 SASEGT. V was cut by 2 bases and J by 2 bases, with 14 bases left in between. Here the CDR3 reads CASSERSRVYTDTQYF. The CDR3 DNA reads TGTGCCAGCAGTGAACGGTCGAGGGTTTACACAGATACGCAGTATTTT.

The CDR3 sequence is CAISGTARQDSYEQYF. The CDR3 DNA reads as TGTGCCATCAGTGGTACGGCGAGACAGGACTCCTACGAGCAGTACTTC. V and J are TRBV10-3 and TRBJ2-7, with D possibly being TRBD1 (6 bases). V gave up 4 bases and J gave up 0 bases, with 16 bases separating them. CDR3 length: 16 amino acids. Germline V gene data show CDR1 as ENHRY and CDR2 as SYGVKD.

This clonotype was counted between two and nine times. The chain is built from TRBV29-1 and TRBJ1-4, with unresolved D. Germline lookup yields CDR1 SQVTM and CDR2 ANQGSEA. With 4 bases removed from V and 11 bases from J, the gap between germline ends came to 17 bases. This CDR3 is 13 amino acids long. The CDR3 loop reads CSVGVMGLPKLFF. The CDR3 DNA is TGCAGCGTTGGTGTGATGGGTTTGCCTAAACTGTTTTTT.

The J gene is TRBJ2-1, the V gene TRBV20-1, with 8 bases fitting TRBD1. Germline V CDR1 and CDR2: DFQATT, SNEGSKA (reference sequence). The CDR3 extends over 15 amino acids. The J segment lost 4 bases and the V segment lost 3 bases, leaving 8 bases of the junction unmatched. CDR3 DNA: TGCAGTGCTAGGGGTCAGGGGGCGCGATACAATGAGCAGTTCTTC. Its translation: CSARGQGARYNEQFF.

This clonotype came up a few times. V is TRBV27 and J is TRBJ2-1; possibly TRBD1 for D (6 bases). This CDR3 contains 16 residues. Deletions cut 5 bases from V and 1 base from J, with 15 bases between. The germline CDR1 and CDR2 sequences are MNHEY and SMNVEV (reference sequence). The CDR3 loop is CASSTPGHFSYNEQFF. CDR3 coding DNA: TGTGCCAGCAGTACCCCGGGACATTTTTCCTACAATGAGCAGTTCTTC.

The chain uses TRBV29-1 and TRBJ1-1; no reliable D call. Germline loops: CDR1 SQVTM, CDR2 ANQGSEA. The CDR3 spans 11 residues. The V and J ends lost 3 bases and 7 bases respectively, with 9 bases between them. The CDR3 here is CSVERTDEAFF. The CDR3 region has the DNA TGCAGCGTTGAGCGTACAGATGAAGCTTTCTTT.

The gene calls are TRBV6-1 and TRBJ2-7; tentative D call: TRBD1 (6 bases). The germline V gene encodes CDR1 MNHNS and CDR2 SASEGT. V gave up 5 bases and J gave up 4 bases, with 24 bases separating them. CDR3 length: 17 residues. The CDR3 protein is CASSPSKTGHLRYEQYF. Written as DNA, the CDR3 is TGTGCCAGCAGTCCTTCTAAAACAGGGCACCTCAGATACGAGCAGTACTTC.

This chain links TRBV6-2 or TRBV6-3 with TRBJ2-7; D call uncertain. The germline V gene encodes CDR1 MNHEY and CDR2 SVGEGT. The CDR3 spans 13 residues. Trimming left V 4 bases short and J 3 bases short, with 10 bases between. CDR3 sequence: CASSWHSRYEQYF. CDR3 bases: TGTGCCAGCAGTTGGCACAGTCGCTACGAGCAGTACTTC.

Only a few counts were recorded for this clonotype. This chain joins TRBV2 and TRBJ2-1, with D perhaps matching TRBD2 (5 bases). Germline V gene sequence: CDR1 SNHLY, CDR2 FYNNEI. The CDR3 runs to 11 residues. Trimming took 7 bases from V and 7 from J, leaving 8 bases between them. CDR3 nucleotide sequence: TGTGCCAGCACTAGCCTTAATGAGCAGTTCTTC. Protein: CASTSLNEQFF.

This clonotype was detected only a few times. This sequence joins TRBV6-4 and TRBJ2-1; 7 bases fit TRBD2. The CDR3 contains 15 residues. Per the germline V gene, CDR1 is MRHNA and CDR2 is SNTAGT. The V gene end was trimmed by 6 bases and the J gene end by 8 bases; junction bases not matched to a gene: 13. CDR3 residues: CASSAGTTLSDEQFF. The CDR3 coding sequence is TGTGCCAGCAGCGCCGGGACTACCCTTTCAGATGAGCAGTTCTTC.

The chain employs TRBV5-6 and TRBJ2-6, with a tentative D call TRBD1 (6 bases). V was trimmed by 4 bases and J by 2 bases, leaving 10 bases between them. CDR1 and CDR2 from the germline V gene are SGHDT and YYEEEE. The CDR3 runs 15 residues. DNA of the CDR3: TGTGCCAGCAGCGGATACAGGGCTGGGGCCAACGTCCTGACTTTC. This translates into CASSGYRAGANVLTF. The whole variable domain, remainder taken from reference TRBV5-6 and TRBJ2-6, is DAGVTQSPTHLIKTRGQQVTLRCSPKSGHDTVSWYQQALGQGPQFIFQYYEEEERQRGNFPDRFSGHQFPNYSSELNVNALLLGDSALYLCASSGYRAGANVLTFGAGSRLTVL.

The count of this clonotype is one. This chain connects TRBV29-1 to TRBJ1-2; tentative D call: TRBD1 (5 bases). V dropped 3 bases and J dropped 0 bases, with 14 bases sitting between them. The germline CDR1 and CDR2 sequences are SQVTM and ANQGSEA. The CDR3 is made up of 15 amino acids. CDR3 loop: CSVDFEAGTNYGYTF. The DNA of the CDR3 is TGCAGCGTTGACTTTGAGGCAGGGACTAACTATGGCTACACCTTC.

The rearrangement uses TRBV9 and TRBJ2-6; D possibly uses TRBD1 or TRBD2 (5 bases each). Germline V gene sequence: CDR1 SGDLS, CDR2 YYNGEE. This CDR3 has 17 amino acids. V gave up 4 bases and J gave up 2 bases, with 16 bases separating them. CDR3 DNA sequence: TGTGCCAGCAGCCCCCATGGGGGATTGACTGGGGCCAACGTCCTGACTTTC. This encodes CASSPHGGLTGANVLTF.

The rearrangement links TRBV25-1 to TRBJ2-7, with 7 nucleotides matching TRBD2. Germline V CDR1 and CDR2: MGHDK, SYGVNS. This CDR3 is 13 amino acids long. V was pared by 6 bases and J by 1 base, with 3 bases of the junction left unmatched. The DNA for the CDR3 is TGTGCCAGCAGGGGGGGGGTGTCCTACGAGCAGTACTTC. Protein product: CASRGGVSYEQYF.

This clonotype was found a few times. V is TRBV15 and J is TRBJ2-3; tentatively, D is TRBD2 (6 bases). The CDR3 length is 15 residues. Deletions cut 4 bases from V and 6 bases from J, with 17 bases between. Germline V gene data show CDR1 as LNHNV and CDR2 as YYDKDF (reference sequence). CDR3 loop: CATSTGLTPGDTQYF. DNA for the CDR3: TGTGCCACCAGCACGGGACTCACTCCTGGGGATACGCAGTATTTT.

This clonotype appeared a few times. CDR3 sequence reads: CASSPKGQLGNQPQHF. In DNA, the CDR3 is TGTGCCAGCAGTCCAAAGGGACAGTTGGGCAATCAGCCCCAGCATTTT. The V and J genes are TRBV6-5 and TRBJ1-5; 7 bases agree with TRBD1. The CDR3 is 16 amino acids. Trimming cost V 5 bases and J 2 bases; bases outside gene matches: 9. CDR1 and CDR2 from the germline V gene are MNHEY and SVGAGI.

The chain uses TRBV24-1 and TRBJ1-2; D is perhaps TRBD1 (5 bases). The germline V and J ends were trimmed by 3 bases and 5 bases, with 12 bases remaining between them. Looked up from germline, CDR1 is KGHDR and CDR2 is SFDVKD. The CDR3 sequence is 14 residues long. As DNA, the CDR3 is TGTGCCACCAGTGATCAGGGATCAAGTTATGGCTACACCTTC. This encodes CATSDQGSSYGYTF.

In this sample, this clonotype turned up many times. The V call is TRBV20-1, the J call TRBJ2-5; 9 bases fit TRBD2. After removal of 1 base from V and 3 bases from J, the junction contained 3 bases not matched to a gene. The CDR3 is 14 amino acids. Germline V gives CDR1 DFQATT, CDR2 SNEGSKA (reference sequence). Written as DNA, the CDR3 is TGCAGTGCTAGAGGGGCTAGCGGGAAAGAGACCCAGTACTTC. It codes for CSARGASGKETQYF.

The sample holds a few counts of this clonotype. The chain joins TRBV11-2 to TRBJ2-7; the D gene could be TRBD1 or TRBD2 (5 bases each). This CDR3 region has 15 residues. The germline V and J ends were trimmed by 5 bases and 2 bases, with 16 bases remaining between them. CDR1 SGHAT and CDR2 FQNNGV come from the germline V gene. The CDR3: CASSPRRATTYEQYF. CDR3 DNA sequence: TGTGCCAGCAGCCCCCGCAGGGCGACTACCTACGAGCAGTACTTC.

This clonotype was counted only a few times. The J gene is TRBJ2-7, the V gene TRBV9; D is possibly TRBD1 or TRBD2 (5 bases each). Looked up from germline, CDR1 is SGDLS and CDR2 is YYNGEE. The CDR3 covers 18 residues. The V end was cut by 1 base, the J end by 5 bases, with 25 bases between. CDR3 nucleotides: TGTGCCAGCAGCGTATTGGTCAGGGACCTTTCTCCCCTGGACGAGCAGTACTTC. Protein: CASSVLVRDLSPLDEQYF.

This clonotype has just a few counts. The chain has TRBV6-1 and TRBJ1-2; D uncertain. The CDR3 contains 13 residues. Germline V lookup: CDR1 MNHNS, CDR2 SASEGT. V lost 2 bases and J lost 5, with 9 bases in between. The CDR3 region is CASSELGEYGYTF. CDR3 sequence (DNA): TGTGCCAGCAGTGAACTCGGAGAATATGGCTACACCTTC.

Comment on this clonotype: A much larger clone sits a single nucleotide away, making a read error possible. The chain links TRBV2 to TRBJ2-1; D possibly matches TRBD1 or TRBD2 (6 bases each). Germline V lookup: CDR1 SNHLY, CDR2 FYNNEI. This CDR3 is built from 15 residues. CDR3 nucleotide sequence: TGTGCCGGCAGGGGCGGGACAAACCAAGGGAATGAGCAGTTCTTC. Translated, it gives CAGRGGTNQGNEQFF.

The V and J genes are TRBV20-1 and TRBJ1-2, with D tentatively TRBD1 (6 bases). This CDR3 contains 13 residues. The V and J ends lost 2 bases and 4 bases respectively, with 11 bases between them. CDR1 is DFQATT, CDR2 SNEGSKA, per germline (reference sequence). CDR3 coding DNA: TGCAGTGCTAGAATGGGGGGCAGCTATGGCTACACCTTC. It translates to CSARMGGSYGYTF.

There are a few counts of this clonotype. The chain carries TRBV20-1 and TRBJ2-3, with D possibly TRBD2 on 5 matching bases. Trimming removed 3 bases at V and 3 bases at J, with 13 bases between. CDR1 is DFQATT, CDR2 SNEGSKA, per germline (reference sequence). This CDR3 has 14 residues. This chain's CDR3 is CSASGSLVTDTQYF. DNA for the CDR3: TGCAGTGCTAGTGGGAGCCTAGTAACAGATACGCAGTATTTT.

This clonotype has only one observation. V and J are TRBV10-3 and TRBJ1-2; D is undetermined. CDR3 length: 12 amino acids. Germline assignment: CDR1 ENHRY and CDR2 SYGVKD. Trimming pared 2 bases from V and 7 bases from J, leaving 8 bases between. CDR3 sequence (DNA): TGTGCCATCAGTGAGCTTGGCAGTGGCTACACCTTC. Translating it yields CAISELGSGYTF.